This T cell receptor beta chain was identified during a study of CD8+ T cells in alopecia areata. Across the whole study: Patients received oral tofacitinib, 5 to 10 mg twice daily, for moderate-to-severe alopecia areata. A 6-month period off drug followed tofacitinib, which lasted 6 to 18 months. Study-level findings and limits: Normal skin's resident alphabeta T cells are also sequenced in scalp samples.

As for treatment: oral pan-JAK inhibitor, 5-10 mg twice daily. V lost 4 bases and J 2 bases, leaving 9 bases between the germline ends. Germline V CDR1 and CDR2: SQVTM, ANQGSEA. This CDR3 comprises 13 residues. About this clone: Antigen specificity is unknown.

Reverse transcribed after extraction, RNA yielded cDNA as the sequencing template. Profiling relied on immunoSEQ multiplex PCR, and the TCRdb table lists in-frame clones only, not all of them. The sample has 150,000 to 200,000 clones; around three fifths are singletons. The sequencing used CD4+ T cells sorted from blood, collected at week 24, from a patient treated with tofacitinib. The chain uses TRBV29-1 and TRBJ1-5; D might be TRBD1 (5 bases). The source is a human donor with alopecia areata. The CDR3 is CSVVGEGNQPQHF. The DNA of the CDR3 is TGCAGCGTTGTAGGGGAGGGCAATCAGCCCCAGCATTTT.